This T cell receptor beta chain appears in the sequencing data of a study of shared clonotypes between healthy human individuals. Study summary: Researchers assigned three CD4 naive, three CD4 memory, two CD8 naive and one CD8 memory plate to each donor.

The table came from immunoSEQ multiplex PCR; TCRdb's copy has only in-frame clones and leaves some out. This table holds 800,000 to 1,200,000 clones, about 80% found once. The CDR3 totals 12 residues. Trimming left V 4 bases short and J 4 bases short, with 10 bases between. Germline V gene sequence: CDR1 GTSNPN, CDR2 SVGIG (reference sequence). Sequencing was carried out using memory CD4+ T cells from PBMCs. Documented subset: CD45RA-negative fraction. This clonotype was obtained from a man between 18 and 29 years old in good health. Some clones in this sample may be carry-over from other donors' samples. The V and J genes are TRBV30 and TRBJ1-1; D unresolved. The DNA for the CDR3 is TGTGCCTGGAAACGACGGGGCACTGAAGCTTTCTTT. Translated: CAWKRRGTEAFF.